This is a list of T cell receptor beta chains from one sample in a study of shared T cell receptors in the human thymus. Only in-frame clones appear in the TCRdb table, and some are missing; sequencing was by immunoSEQ multiplex PCR. Of approximately 760,000 clones listed, 70% to 90% are singletons. This sample also belongs to another study, concerning human thymus T cells.

The sample comprised thymocytes. Every receptor here comes from a girl under three years old with a congenital heart defect. Both conserved end residues are part of each CDR3. The D gene is left open where the match is weak. The size of a clone is reported for some rows only, either as once, few or many, or as a class for expanded clones.

>NA|TRBV5-4|NA|TRBJ2-1
CASSNRDKAYNEQFF
TGTGCCAGCAGCAACCGGGACAAGGCGTACAATGAGCAGTTCTTC
>TRBD1|TRBV27|NA|TRBJ1-1
CASSFNRGLGTEAFF
TGTGCCAGCAGTTTCAACAGGGGGCTAGGCACTGAAGCTTTCTTT
>TRBD1|TRBV14|NA|TRBJ1-6
CASSHEGAENSPLHF
TGTGCCAGCAGCCACGAGGGGGCGGAAAATTCACCCCTCCACTTT
>NA|TRBV19|NA|TRBJ2-7
CASSIVAEAYEQYF
TGTGCCAGTAGTATTGTGGCAGAAGCCTACGAGCAGTACTTC
>NA|TRBV10-1|NA|TRBJ2-5
CASSESRRTGIEKETQYF
TGCGCCAGCAGTGAGTCCCGTCGAACAGGTATCGAGAAAGAGACCCAGTACTTC
>NA|TRBV6-4|NA|TRBJ2-1
CASSDSDPSEGVHNEQFF
TGTGCCAGCAGTGACTCGGACCCGAGCGAGGGGGTCCACAATGAGCAGTTCTTC
>NA|TRBV15|NA|TRBJ2-3
CATSRVRGVRGRTDTQYF
TGTGCCACCAGCAGAGTTCGGGGGGTCAGGGGGCGCACAGATACGCAGTATTTT
>NA|TRBV5-6|NA|TRBJ2-7
CASSKGGRGSYEQYF
TGTGCCAGCAGCAAAGGGGGTCGGGGCTCCTACGAGCAGTACTTC
>TRBD1|TRBV2|NA|TRBJ2-3
CASSSPYRDRPPDTQYF
TGTGCCAGCAGCAGCCCATACCGGGACAGGCCTCCAGATACGCAGTATTTT
>TRBD1|TRBV5-4|NA|TRBJ1-4
CASSSTGGATTNEKLFF
TGTGCCAGCAGCTCGACAGGGGGCGCGACAACTAATGAAAAACTGTTTTTT
>NA|TRBV10-3|NA|TRBJ2-1
CAITPSGDSYNEQFF
TGTGCCATCACCCCCAGCGGAGATTCCTACAATGAGCAGTTCTTC
>NA|TRBV6-4|NA|TRBJ2-5
CASSDFDGGSQYF
TGTGCCAGCAGTGACTTTGACGGGGGTTCCCAGTACTTC
>TRBD1|TRBV9|few|TRBJ1-2
CASSRDTGDGYTF
TGTGCCAGCAGCCGTGATACAGGGGATGGCTACACCTTC
>NA|TRBV9|NA|TRBJ2-1
CASSVENTRPSGTNLEGSYNEQFF
TGTGCCAGCAGCGTAGAAAACACTAGACCCTCCGGGACAAATTTAGAGGGGTCCTACAATGAGCAGTTCTTC
>NA|TRBV4-1|NA|TRBJ1-4
CASSQAHGLEKLFF
TGCGCCAGCAGCCAAGCCCACGGACTAGAAAAACTGTTTTTT
>TRBD2|TRBV5-1|NA|TRBJ2-1
CASSAPGTSGGNEQFF
TGCGCCAGCAGCGCCCCAGGGACTAGCGGGGGTAATGAGCAGTTCTTC
>NA|TRBV5-4|NA|TRBJ2-5
CASSLGQNQQYF
TGTGCCAGCAGCTTGGGACAGAATCAACAGTACTTC
>TRBD1|TRBV11-2|NA|TRBJ2-7
CASTASVGQGRGEQYF
TGTGCCAGCACCGCCTCGGTAGGACAGGGACGGGGCGAGCAGTACTTC
>NA|TRBV4-1|NA|TRBJ2-1
CASSQASDSGEQFF
TGCGCCAGCAGCCAAGCTAGCGATTCGGGTGAGCAGTTCTTC
>TRBD1|TRBV5-4|NA|TRBJ1-2
CASTLGQGRDGYTF
TGTGCCAGCACCTTGGGACAGGGGAGGGATGGCTACACCTTC
>TRBD1|TRBV12-5|NA|TRBJ1-5
CASGLGGQGSDRNQPQHF
TGTGCTAGTGGTTTGGGGGGACAGGGGTCAGATAGGAATCAGCCCCAGCATTTT
>NA|TRBV19|NA|TRBJ1-2
CASSTSQVYGYTF
TGTGCCAGTAGTACCTCACAGGTCTATGGCTACACCTTC
>NA|TRBV5-6|NA|TRBJ2-2
CASSLDHFSPINTGELFF
TGTGCCAGCAGCTTGGATCACTTCTCCCCAATAAACACCGGGGAGCTGTTTTTT
>NA|TRBV7-8|NA|TRBJ1-3
CASTLGTGGNTIYF
TGTGCCAGCACCCTAGGAACGGGTGGAAACACCATATATTTT
>NA|TRBV7-2|once|TRBJ2-5
CASSFRIVDGQGQETQYF
TGTGCCAGCAGCTTCAGAATCGTGGACGGGCAGGGACAAGAGACCCAGTACTTC
>TRBD1|TRBV5-5|NA|TRBJ1-4
CASSCPGDRGRDNEKLFF
TGTGCCAGCAGCTGCCCAGGGGACAGGGGGAGGGATAATGAAAAACTGTTTTTT